This record looks at one TCR beta chain sequence and its context. Its antigen remains unidentified. Stated treatment: roughly 10-day PBMC culture with coronavirus spike peptide pools or control peptides (ViraFEST assay). Researchers used the Oncomine TCR Beta short-read assay to sequence DNA from cultured CD4+ T cells. In TCRdb, the PCR reads were re-called with MiXCR into one record per CDR3 protein. The table has 15,000 to 20,000 distinct CDR3 sequences, approximately 53% seen once. The data originate from a study of vaccination and CD4 T cells after COVID-19. The trim removed 3 bases at V and 1 base at J, leaving 10 bases unmatched. This CDR3 region has 20 residues. Germline CDR1 is SGHNT and CDR2 is YENEEA.

This clonotype was sampled from a human donor who had recovered from COVID-19. V and J are TRBV11-3 and TRBJ2-6, with TRBD2 identical over 12 bases. Sequences were derived from CD4+ T cells from blood, cultured in vitro, sampled before SARS-CoV-2 vaccination. The CDR3 DNA reads as TGTGCCAGCAGCTTTTTGCACTCCGGGACTAGCGGGTCTGGGGCCAACGTCCTGACTTTC. Amino acid sequence: CASSFLHSGTSGSGANVLTF.